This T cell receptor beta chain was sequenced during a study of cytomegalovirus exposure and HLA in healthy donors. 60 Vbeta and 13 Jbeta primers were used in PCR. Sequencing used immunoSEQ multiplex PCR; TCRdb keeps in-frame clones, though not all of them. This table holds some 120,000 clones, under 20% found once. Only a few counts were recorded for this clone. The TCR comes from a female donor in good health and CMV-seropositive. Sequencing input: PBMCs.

This CDR3 is CASSQFRNTEAFF. The CDR3 nucleotides are TGTGCCAGCAGCCAATTCAGAAACACTGAAGCTTTCTTT. The chain joins TRBV14 to TRBJ1-1; D gene ambiguous. Germline values: CDR1 SGHDN, CDR2 FVKESK. The V gene lost 2 bases and the J gene lost 2 bases, with 6 bases spanning the gap. The CDR3 extends over 13 amino acids. The whole variable domain, remainder taken from reference TRBV14 and TRBJ1-1, is EAGVTQFPSHSVIEKGQTVTLRCDPISGHDNLYWYRRVMGKEIKFLLHFVKESKQDESGMPNNRFLAERTGGTYSTLKVQPAELEDSGVYFCASSQFRNTEAFFGQGTRLTVV.